Listed below are T cell receptor beta chains from one sample, sequenced in a study of blood T cells in healthy people across ages. Using its own MiXCR run on the 5' RACE reads, TCRdb lists one record per CDR3 protein. The sample yields hundreds of thousands of distinct CDR3 sequences, roughly three fifths seen once. Input material: blood. The source is a man aged 40-49 years in good health. Each CDR3 is given with its conserved first and last residue. A D gene is named only where the DNA matches it firmly. Expanded clones get a size class; other rows say once, few or many, or leave the size out.

TRBJ2-7	15	few	TRBV28	-	CASSFQTGSSYEQYF	TGTGCCAGCAGTTTCCAGACAGGTAGCTCCTACGAGCAGTACTTC
TRBJ2-3	12	-	TRBV20-1	TRBD2	CRVAGGPDTQYF	TGCAGAGTAGCGGGGGGGCCGGATACGCAGTATTTT
TRBJ2-3	14	once	TRBV6-5	TRBD1	CASGTGLRTDTQYF	TGTGCCAGCGGGACAGGGTTGAGGACAGATACGCAGTATTTT
TRBJ1-1	16	-	TRBV18	-	CASSPSKRGVNTEAFF	TGTGCCAGCTCACCCTCGAAGCGGGGGGTGAACACTGAAGCTTTCTTT
TRBJ2-7	11	-	TRBV12-3/TRBV12-4	-	CASSFRDRQYF	TGTGCCAGCAGTTTCCGGGACCGGCAGTACTTC
TRBJ2-1	15	-	TRBV24-1	TRBD1	CAIADRDSSYNEQFF	TGTGCCATTGCAGACCGGGACAGCTCCTACAATGAGCAGTTCTTC
TRBJ1-5	13	-	TRBV20-1	-	CSAENVGNQPQHF	TGCAGTGCCGAGAACGTTGGCAATCAGCCCCAGCATTTT
TRBJ2-4	14	-	TRBV20-1	TRBD2	CSARAPGGTDIQYF	TGCAGTGCTAGAGCCCCGGGGGGGACGGACATTCAGTACTTC
TRBJ1-2	14	-	TRBV20-1	-	CSARDRLYDYGYTF	TGCAGTGCTAGAGATCGGTTGTACGACTATGGCTACACCTTC
TRBJ2-1	14	-	TRBV28	-	CATGGRASYNEQFF	TGTGCAACAGGGGGGAGGGCCTCCTACAATGAGCAGTTCTTC
TRBJ2-1	13	-	TRBV7-7	TRBD2	CASSRGDLNEQFF	TGTGCCAGCAGCCGGGGGGACTTAAATGAGCAGTTCTTC
TRBJ2-5	16	-	TRBV18	TRBD2	CASSPGIAGGQETQYF	TGTGCCAGCTCACCAGGAATAGCGGGGGGACAAGAGACCCAGTACTTC
TRBJ2-2	13	few	TRBV3-1	-	CASTSLNTGELFF	TGTGCCAGTACTAGTCTAAACACCGGGGAGCTGTTTTTT
TRBJ1-5	14	-	TRBV7-2	-	CASSLEQNSPPQHF	TGTGCCAGCAGCTTAGAACAGAATTCCCCTCCCCAGCATTTT
TRBJ2-1	16	-	TRBV27	-	CASSLLSGLTNNEQFF	TGTGCCAGCAGTTTGCTCTCGGGACTCACGAACAATGAGCAGTTCTTC
TRBJ2-1	15	-	TRBV7-9	-	CASSLRLGASNEQFF	TGTGCCAGCAGCTTACGGTTGGGGGCTAGCAATGAGCAGTTCTTC
TRBJ2-3	16	-	TRBV6-4	-	CASSDSGGAKGDTQYF	TGTGCCAGCAGTGACTCTGGAGGGGCCAAGGGAGATACGCAGTATTTT
TRBJ2-7	14	-	TRBV27	-	CASMDDEGNYEQYF	TGTGCCAGCATGGATGATGAGGGGAACTACGAGCAGTACTTC
TRBJ2-5	15	-	TRBV5-1	-	CASSFGAAGGSEQYF	TGCGCCAGCAGCTTTGGGGCAGCCGGGGGCAGTGAGCAGTACTTC
TRBJ2-1	15	-	TRBV9	TRBD2	CASSVVQAGGSEQFF	TGTGCCAGCAGCGTAGTTCAGGCGGGGGGATCTGAGCAGTTCTTC
TRBJ1-1	15	-	TRBV5-1	-	CASSLLGGSNTEAFF	TGCGCCAGCAGCTTGTTAGGGGGTTCGAACACTGAAGCTTTCTTT
TRBJ2-7	13	-	TRBV6-6	-	CASTLGGEISQYF	TGTGCCAGCACCCTCGGTGGGGAAATATCCCAGTACTTC
TRBJ2-5	14	few	TRBV4-1	-	CASSHIGIQETQYF	TGCGCCAGCAGCCATATCGGGATTCAAGAGACCCAGTACTTC
TRBJ2-1	17	few	TRBV24-1	TRBD1	CATSDPLYDRDSNEQFF	TGTGCCACCAGTGATCCCCTTTACGACCGGGACAGTAATGAGCAGTTCTTC
TRBJ2-7	14	few	TRBV28	-	CASSEASRSYEQYF	TGTGCCAGCAGTGAGGCTAGCCGGTCCTACGAGCAGTACTTC
TRBJ2-6	18	-	TRBV6-5	-	CASSYVGAGISGANVLTF	TGTGCCAGCAGTTACGTCGGGGCAGGGATCTCTGGGGCCAACGTCCTGACTTTC
TRBJ1-2	21	-	TRBV12-3/TRBV12-4	TRBD1	CASSSFTCPPGQGIFRYGYTF	TGTGCCAGCAGTTCTTTTACGTGTCCCCCGGGACAGGGTATCTTTCGTTATGGCTACACCTTC
TRBJ2-3	14	few	TRBV6-2/TRBV6-3	TRBD2	CASRLAGDGDTQYF	TGTGCCAGCAGACTAGCGGGGGATGGAGATACGCAGTATTTT
TRBJ1-2	13	-	TRBV21-1	-	CASSKCCCNGYTF	TGTGCCAGCAGCAAATGTTGCTGCAATGGCTACACCTTC
TRBJ2-7	16	-	TRBV20-1	TRBD2	CSARDIEREGLYEQYF	TGCAGTGCTAGAGATATCGAGCGGGAGGGCCTCTACGAGCAGTACTTC
TRBJ1-2	13	-	TRBV4-3	TRBD1	CASSSGQRYGYTF	TGCGCCAGCAGCTCGGGACAGCGCTATGGCTACACCTTC
TRBJ2-1	15	once	TRBV5-1	TRBD2	CASSIRTSGNNEQFF	TGCGCCAGCAGCATTCGGACTAGCGGGAACAATGAGCAGTTCTTC
TRBJ2-5	14	few	TRBV2	TRBD1	CASVDRGRDETQYF	TGTGCCAGCGTTGACAGGGGGCGAGATGAGACCCAGTACTTC
TRBJ2-3	13	few	TRBV6-6	-	CASRTPRADTQYF	TGTGCCAGCAGGACTCCGAGGGCAGATACGCAGTATTTT